The 27 T cell receptor beta chains reported below all come from one sample, sequenced in a study of PD-L1 blockade in urothelial cancer. Sequenced by immunoSEQ multiplex PCR; TCRdb stores in-frame clones only, minus some. Here the sample spans some 100,000 clones, roughly nine tenths being singletons. The material was PBMCs, obtained around atezolizumab (anti-PD-L1) treatment. These receptors all stem from an elderly woman with urothelial cancer.

The CDR3 protein is CASSFEDTTGYTF. The CDR3 region has the DNA TGCGCCAGCAGCTTCGAGGACACAACTGGCTACACCTTC. The chain couples TRBV5-1 to TRBJ1-2, with a possible D match to TRBD1 (5 bases). V was shortened by 2 bases and J by 7 bases, with 12 bases between the two germline ends. Germline loops: CDR1 SGHRS, CDR2 YFSETQ. CDR3 length equals 13 residues.

The V and J genes are TRBV5-1 and TRBJ1-1; a weak D match, TRBD1 (5 bases). This CDR3 is built from 15 residues. CDR1 and CDR2 (germline): SGHRS, YFSETQ. Trimming shortened V by 1 base and J by 3 bases, and 13 bases separated the two germline ends. The CDR3 spells CASSLRTPEHTEAFF. As DNA, the CDR3 is TGCGCCAGCAGCTTGAGGACACCAGAACACACTGAAGCTTTCTTT.

The V gene is TRBV11-3, the J gene TRBJ2-3; 8 bases agree with TRBD2. The CDR3 loop spans 16 amino acids. With 0 bases clipped from V and 1 base from J, the junction kept 3 bases outside the gene matches. Germline V gene sequence: CDR1 SGHNT, CDR2 YENEEA. This CDR3 reads CASSLDLREGTDTQYF. The CDR3, as DNA: TGTGCCAGCAGCTTAGATCTGCGGGAGGGCACAGATACGCAGTATTTT.

The rearrangement joins TRBV5-1 to TRBJ2-1; D is possibly TRBD2 (7 bases). This CDR3 is built from 17 residues. The V gene lost 2 bases and the J gene lost 7 bases, with 22 bases spanning the gap. The germline V gene encodes CDR1 SGHRS and CDR2 YFSETQ. CDR3 coding DNA: TGCGCCAGCAGCTTCCAAGCGGGAAGAGGGGGGAGGAATGAGCAGTTCTTC. Translation gives CASSFQAGRGGRNEQFF.

The chain carries TRBV30 and TRBJ1-3; D unclear. This CDR3 contains 14 residues. The V gene's germline CDR1 is GTSNPN and CDR2 SVGIG (reference sequence). The V and J ends lost 0 bases and 7 bases respectively, with 13 bases between them. CDR3 in DNA: TGTGCCTGGAGTGTGGGTCGGAGGAGGAACACCATATATTTT. It translates to CAWSVGRRRNTIYF. Full variable domain (remainder filled in from reference TRBV30 and TRBJ1-3): SQTIHQWPATLVQPVGSPLSLECTVEGTSNPNLYWYRQAAGRGLQLLFYSVGIGQISSEVPQNLSASRPQDRQFILSSKKLLLSDSGFYLCAWSVGRRRNTIYFGEGSWLTVV.

Worth noting for this clone: One end of the junction is discordant with germline, which a read error may explain. The chain employs TRBV7-9 and TRBJ1-4; D is possibly TRBD1 (6 bases). The CDR3 sequence is 12 residues long. CDR1 is SEHNR, CDR2 FQNEAQ, per germline (reference sequence). The CDR3 nucleotides are TGCGCAGGGGAACTGGATAATGAAAAACTGTTTTTT. Its translation is CAGELDNEKLFF.

The chain couples TRBV14 to TRBJ2-1; tentative D call: TRBD1 (6 bases). CDR1 SGHDN and CDR2 FVKESK come from the germline V gene. The CDR3 extends over 15 amino acids. V was cut by 3 bases and J by 8 bases, with 17 bases left in between. This CDR3 reads CASSHPKTGFYEQFF. CDR3 DNA sequence: TGTGCCAGCAGCCACCCCAAGACAGGTTTCTATGAGCAGTTCTTC.

Only one count was recorded for this clone. This chain connects TRBV2 to TRBJ2-5, with a tentative D call TRBD1 (5 bases). Germline V gene lookup returns CDR1 SNHLY and CDR2 FYNNEI. The CDR3 sequence is 14 residues long. The V gene lost 6 bases and the J gene lost 2 bases, with 13 bases spanning the gap. As DNA, the CDR3 is TGTGCCAGCAGATACGACAGAAAACAAGAGACCCAGTACTTC. Amino acid sequence: CASRYDRKQETQYF. The full variable domain, its missing parts supplied by reference TRBV2 and TRBJ2-5, is EPEVTQTPSHQVTQMGQEVILRCVPISNHLYFYWYRQILGQKVEFLVSFYNNEISEKSEIFDDQFSVERPDGSNFTLKIRSTKLEDSAMYFCASRYDRKQETQYFGPGTRLLVL.

The chain links TRBV28 to TRBJ2-1; D might be TRBD1 (5 bases). Germline V CDR1 and CDR2: MDHEN, SYDVKM. The CDR3 runs to 11 residues. V lost 4 bases and J 12 bases, leaving 10 bases between the germline ends. The CDR3 DNA sequence: TGTGCCAGCAGTTCGAAGGGGCGGCAGTTCTTC. Amino acid sequence: CASSSKGRQFF.

The V and J genes are TRBV11-2 and TRBJ2-1, with 8 bases fitting TRBD2. This CDR3 has 14 amino acids. Trimming cost V 5 bases and J 8 bases; bases outside gene matches: 8. Per the germline V gene, CDR1 is SGHAT and CDR2 is FQNNGV. CDR3 sequence (DNA): TGTGCCAGCAGCCCCGGGAGGGCCGTTGATGAGCAGTTCTTC. Protein: CASSPGRAVDEQFF.

V gene TRBV30 combines with J gene TRBJ1-1, with D unresolved. The CDR3 length is 13 residues. CDR1 is GTSNPN and CDR2 is SVGIG in the germline V gene (reference sequence). V lost 3 bases and J 1 base, leaving 9 bases between the germline ends. CDR3 sequence (DNA): TGTGCCTGGAGGAGAACAGCGAACACTGAAGCTTTCTTT. The encoded protein is CAWRRTANTEAFF. The full variable domain, rest sourced from reference TRBV30 and TRBJ1-1, is SQTIHQWPATLVQPVGSPLSLECTVEGTSNPNLYWYRQAAGRGLQLLFYSVGIGQISSEVPQNLSASRPQDRQFILSSKKLLLSDSGFYLCAWRRTANTEAFFGQGTRLTVV.

This clone was detected once. The chain employs TRBV27 and TRBJ1-1; 12 positions agree with TRBD1. The CDR3 covers 18 residues. Per the germline V gene, CDR1 is MNHEY and CDR2 is SMNVEV (reference sequence). V trimming: 1 base; J trimming: 0 bases; junction bases outside the gene matches: 6. CDR3 nucleotide sequence: TGTGCCAGCAGTTTATTCCGGGACAGGGGGCGGATGAACACTGAAGCTTTCTTT. Translation gives CASSLFRDRGRMNTEAFF.

The CDR3 loop is CASSFDKRTSGITGELFF. CDR3 bases: TGTGCCAGCAGTTTCGATAAAAGGACTAGCGGTATAACCGGGGAGCTGTTTTTT. The chain carries TRBV27 and TRBJ2-2, with TRBD2 identical over 10 bases. Germline lookup yields CDR1 MNHEY and CDR2 SMNVEV (reference sequence). There are 18 residues in the CDR3. J gave up 5 bases and V 3 bases, and 12 bases lay outside the gene matches.

J is TRBJ2-1 and V is TRBV5-1; 14 bases align to TRBD2. V lost 1 base to trimming and J lost 6 bases; unmatched junction nucleotides: 3. From germline, CDR1 is SGHRS and CDR2 YFSETQ. This CDR3 is built from 16 residues. The CDR3 nucleotides read TGCGCCAGCAGCTTGACTGGACTAGCGGGAGGCAATGAGCAGTTCTTC. Residues: CASSLTGLAGGNEQFF.

This rearrangement joins TRBV30 to TRBJ2-7, with D uncertain. Germline lookup yields CDR1 GTSNPN and CDR2 SVGIG (reference sequence). The CDR3 has 15 amino acids. The ends were cut back, 2 bases at V and 0 bases at J, with 14 bases in the middle. The CDR3 region has the DNA TGTGCCTGGAGTCACCGACTGCTGAGCTCCTACGAGCAGTACTTC. It is translated as CAWSHRLLSSYEQYF. The whole variable domain, filled in from reference TRBV30 and TRBJ2-7, reads SQTIHQWPATLVQPVGSPLSLECTVEGTSNPNLYWYRQAAGRGLQLLFYSVGIGQISSEVPQNLSASRPQDRQFILSSKKLLLSDSGFYLCAWSHRLLSSYEQYFGPGTRLTVT.

V gene TRBV28 combines with J gene TRBJ1-3, with D perhaps TRBD1 (6 bases). This CDR3 region has 16 residues. V dropped 3 bases and J dropped 8 bases, with 20 bases sitting between them. Germline-derived CDR1 and CDR2 are MDHEN and SYDVKM. CDR3 bases: TGTGCCAGCAGTTTCTGGGACAACGCCCTGGCGGACACCATATATTTT. This sequence encodes CASSFWDNALADTIYF.

The CDR3 reads CASSFGLGFYGYTF. For the CDR3, the DNA is TGTGCCAGCAGTTTCGGGTTGGGTTTCTATGGCTACACCTTC. The V and J genes are TRBV27 and TRBJ1-2; no firm D call. The CDR3 extends over 14 amino acids. The germline V gene encodes CDR1 MNHEY and CDR2 SMNVEV (reference sequence). V was shortened by 3 bases and J by 4 bases, with 12 bases between the two germline ends.

The CDR3 reads CASSLAPGQGRAEAFF. CDR3 DNA sequence: TGTGCCAGCAGCTTAGCTCCTGGGCAGGGGAGGGCTGAAGCTTTCTTT. This sequence joins TRBV7-8 and TRBJ1-1; D is possibly TRBD1 (6 bases). The V end was cut by 0 bases, the J end by 6 bases, with 17 bases between. Germline values: CDR1 SGHVS, CDR2 FQNEAQ. This CDR3 contains 16 residues.

The chain couples TRBV9 to TRBJ1-1, with TRBD1 as a possible D gene (5 bases). Germline V gene lookup returns CDR1 SGDLS and CDR2 YYNGEE. The CDR3 runs to 13 residues. The V and J ends lost 0 bases and 7 bases respectively, with 10 bases between them. This CDR3 is CASSVGLDSEAFF. The CDR3 bases are TGTGCCAGCAGCGTAGGGCTAGACAGTGAAGCTTTCTTT.

This clone was detected a few times. This sequence joins TRBV9 and TRBJ2-2; D unresolved. The length of the CDR3 is 14 residues. Trimming stripped 0 bases from V and 3 bases from J, with 6 bases between. Germline V gene sequence: CDR1 SGDLS, CDR2 YYNGEE. The CDR3 sequence is CASSVVSDTGELFF. CDR3 in DNA: TGTGCCAGCAGCGTAGTGTCGGACACCGGGGAGCTGTTTTTT.

This chain uses TRBV27 with TRBJ1-2; possible D gene TRBD1, 6 bases. The CDR3 sequence is 15 residues long. Germline V gene lookup returns CDR1 MNHEY and CDR2 SMNVEV (reference sequence). V was shortened by 10 bases and J by 8 bases, with 26 bases between the two germline ends. CDR3 amino acids: CATRGRGARSVGYTF. In DNA form, the CDR3 reads TGTGCCACCCGGGGGAGGGGGGCGCGGTCGGTCGGCTACACCTTC.

This clone was counted only a few times. The chain couples TRBV7-6 to TRBJ1-4; 8 nucleotides match TRBD1. J gave up 8 bases and V 1 base, and 3 bases lay outside the gene matches. CDR1 is SGHVS, CDR2 FNYEAQ, per germline. The CDR3 consists of 14 residues. CDR3 region: CASSLGTGNEKLFF. CDR3 DNA: TGTGCCAGCAGCTTAGGGACAGGGAACGAAAAACTGTTTTTT.

The chain uses TRBV5-4 and TRBJ2-2, with a possible D match to TRBD2 (6 bases). The CDR3 length is 15 residues. Germline CDR1 SGHNT, CDR2 YYREEE (reference sequence). V was shortened by 0 bases and J by 4 bases, with 10 bases between the two germline ends. This CDR3 is CASSLGSGPTGELFF. Here the CDR3 DNA reads TGTGCCAGCAGCTTGGGTAGCGGACCCACCGGGGAGCTGTTTTTT.

This clone occurred once. V usage is TRBV6-1 and J usage is TRBJ2-1; TRBD2 matches at 10 bases. CDR1 MNHNS and CDR2 SASEGT come from the germline V gene. The CDR3 totals 14 residues. The V and J ends lost 5 bases and 6 bases, in that order; junction bases with no gene match: 4. The chain's CDR3 is CASSPRTSGNEQFF. CDR3 in DNA: TGTGCCAGCAGTCCCCGGACTAGCGGCAATGAGCAGTTCTTC.

This clone has only one observation. The chain is built from TRBV15 and TRBJ1-2; D uncertain. V lost 2 bases to trimming and J lost 2 bases, with 3 bases between them. The CDR3 is 12 residues long. The germline V gene has CDR1 LNHNV and CDR2 YYDKDF (reference sequence). The CDR3 region is CATSRPNYGYTF. The CDR3 DNA reads as TGTGCCACCAGCAGACCGAACTATGGCTACACCTTC.

With regard to this clone: Other DNA sequences in this specimen translate into the identical CDR3. This rearrangement joins TRBV27 to TRBJ2-7; D not resolved. Trimming shortened V by 4 bases and J by 3 bases, and 4 bases separated the two germline ends. CDR1 and CDR2 (germline): MNHEY, SMNVEV (reference sequence). CDR3 size: 11 residues. The CDR3 loop is CASSSLYEQYF. DNA of the CDR3: TGTGCCAGCAGTTCCCTCTACGAGCAGTACTTC.

This clone occurred a few times. The genes are TRBV18 and TRBJ1-5, with TRBD1 matching 8 bases. The ends lost 2 bases at V and 5 bases at J; junction bases unmatched: 5. CDR3 size: 15 residues. Germline V gene data show CDR1 as KGHSH and CDR2 as LQKENI. Here the CDR3 DNA reads TGTGCCAGCTCACCAGGCAGGGGGCGCGATCAGCCCCAGCATTTT. It is translated as CASSPGRGRDQPQHF. Drawing the rest from reference TRBV18 and TRBJ1-5, the complete variable domain is NAGVMQNPRHLVRRRGQEARLRCSPMKGHSHVYWYRQLPEEGLKFMVYLQKENIIDESGMPKERFSAEFPKEGPSILRIQQVVRGDSAAYFCASSPGRGRDQPQHFGDGTRLSIL.